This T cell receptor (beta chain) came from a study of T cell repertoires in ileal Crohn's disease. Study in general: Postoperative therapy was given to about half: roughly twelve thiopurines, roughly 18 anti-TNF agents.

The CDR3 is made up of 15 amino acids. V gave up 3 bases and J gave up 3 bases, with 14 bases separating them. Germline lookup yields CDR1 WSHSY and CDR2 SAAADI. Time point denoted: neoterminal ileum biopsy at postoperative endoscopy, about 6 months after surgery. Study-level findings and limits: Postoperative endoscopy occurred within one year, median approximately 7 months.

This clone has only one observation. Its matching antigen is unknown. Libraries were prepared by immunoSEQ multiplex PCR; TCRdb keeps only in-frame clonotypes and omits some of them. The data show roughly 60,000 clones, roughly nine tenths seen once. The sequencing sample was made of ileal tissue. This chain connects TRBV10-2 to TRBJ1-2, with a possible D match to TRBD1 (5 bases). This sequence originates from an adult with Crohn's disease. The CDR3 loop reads CASSEPFDRYYGYTF. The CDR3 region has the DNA TGCGCCAGCAGTGAACCCTTCGACAGATACTATGGCTACACCTTC.